These 6 T cell receptor beta chains were all obtained from the same sample, sequenced in a study of Graves' ophthalmopathy and Graves' hyperthyroidism. From RNA, the CDR3 regions of TCR beta chains were amplified and sequenced. The first-round RT-PCR employed HTBI primers together with the Qiagen OneStep RT-PCR kit. A multiplex PCR was then performed as the second round. Each CDR3 protein gets one entry after TCRdb re-called the multiplex PCR reads with MiXCR. This sample has about 740,000 distinct CDR3 sequences; roughly 40% occur once, and the top ten carry 44%. Material: peripheral blood. The receptor set was obtained from an adult man with Graves' ophthalmopathy.

The table lists this clonotype with many counts. V usage is TRBV20-1 and J usage is TRBJ1-5, with D unresolved. CDR3 size: 15 residues. The V end lost 6 bases, the J end lost 7 bases, and 22 bases lay between the germline ends. Germline V lookup: CDR1 DFQATT, CDR2 SNEGSKA (reference sequence). The CDR3 is CSATSGGRLGQPQHF. The CDR3 DNA sequence: TGCAGTGCGACAAGTGGAGGCCGGTTAGGACAGCCCCAGCATTTT.

This clonotype was seen more than once but under ten times. The J gene is TRBJ1-1, the V gene TRBV2, with 9 bases fitting TRBD1. Germline V gene data show CDR1 as SNHLY and CDR2 as FYNNEI. V trimming: 4 bases; J trimming: 5 bases; junction bases outside the gene matches: 8. This CDR3 is 15 amino acids long. CDR3 sequence: CASSGPFDRGTEAFF. The CDR3 DNA is TGTGCCAGCAGTGGCCCCTTCGACAGGGGGACTGAAGCTTTCTTT.

There are many counts of this clonotype. This rearrangement joins TRBV7-9 to TRBJ1-2; D is unresolved. The CDR3 is 12 amino acids. The V and J ends lost 5 bases and 6 bases respectively, with 10 bases between them. Germline V gene data show CDR1 as SEHNR and CDR2 as FQNEAQ (reference sequence). Written as DNA, the CDR3 is TGTGCCAGCAGCCGAGACACCCATGGCTACACCTTC. It yields the protein CASSRDTHGYTF.

This chain joins TRBV20-1 and TRBJ2-7, with 10 positions matching TRBD2. The CDR3 has 14 residues. Looked up from germline, CDR1 is DFQATT and CDR2 is SNEGSKA (reference sequence). Trimming cost V 6 bases and J 0 bases; bases outside gene matches: 5. CDR3 DNA: TGCAGTGCGAGCGGGAGGGCCCGCTCCTACGAGCAGTACTTC. Protein: CSASGRARSYEQYF.

The rearrangement joins TRBV7-2 to TRBJ1-2, with D perhaps matching TRBD1 (6 bases). Germline CDR1 reads SGHTA; CDR2 reads FQGNSA. CDR3 length equals 15 residues. V was shortened by 1 base and J by 4 bases, with 13 bases between the two germline ends. The CDR3 DNA is TGTGCCAGCAGCTTAGAACCAGGGGCTAGCTATGGCTACACCTTC. Translating gives CASSLEPGASYGYTF.

The chain carries TRBV15 and TRBJ1-3; TRBD1 matches at 11 bases. V trimming: 3 bases; J trimming: 8 bases; junction bases outside the gene matches: 6. The CDR3 covers 15 residues. Germline V gene sequence: CDR1 LNHNV, CDR2 YYDKDF (reference sequence). The CDR3 is CATSRDRGQGDTIYF. CDR3 nucleotide sequence: TGTGCCACCAGCAGGGACAGGGGGCAGGGGGACACCATATATTTT.